This TCR beta chain was observed in a study of CD8+ T cells in alopecia areata. Sequencing relied on a cDNA template that was reverse transcribed from extracted RNA. TCRdb's copy holds only in-frame clones and misses some; the assay was immunoSEQ multiplex PCR. The top ten hold about 8.8% of the sample, which has approximately 100,000 clones, roughly 50% seen once. The CDR3 totals 11 residues. The germline CDR1 and CDR2 sequences are SQVTM and ANQGSEA. Regarding the study as a whole: Scalp data also include sequences from resident alphabeta T cells of normal skin.

This clone occurred a few times. Antigen specificity is unknown. The same CDR3 arises from other DNA sequences in this sample as well. Sorting from PBMCs produced CD4+ and CD8+ T cells. The source of this sequence is a human donor in good health. The sample consisted of CD4+ T cells sorted from blood. This sequence joins TRBV29-1 and TRBJ1-2; D is perhaps TRBD1 (5 bases). The CDR3 sequence: CSGGTNYGYTF. The DNA for the CDR3 is TGCTCGGGGGGGACTAACTATGGCTACACCTTC.